This TCR beta chain was documented in a study of shared clonotypes between healthy human individuals. Produced via immunoSEQ multiplex PCR; TCRdb's table is partial and in-frame only. This repertoire shows under 850,000 clones, 80% to 95% found once; its top ten account for less than 25%. CD8 cells classed as naive were CD45RO-negative and positively selected for CCR7, excluding terminally differentiated effector memory CD45RA+ cells. This receptor was identified in a man aged 25-45 years in good health. Sequences were obtained from naive CD8+ T cells sorted from blood.

CDR3 region: CASSHPGLGKSEQFF. The CDR3 coding sequence is TGCGCCAGCAGCCACCCGGGACTTGGCAAGAGTGAGCAGTTCTTC. The V and J genes are TRBV4-1 and TRBJ2-1; tentatively, D is TRBD2 (6 bases). Trimming removed 3 bases at V and 9 bases at J, with 18 bases between. The V gene's germline CDR1 is MGHRA and CDR2 YSYEKL. CDR3 length equals 15 residues.